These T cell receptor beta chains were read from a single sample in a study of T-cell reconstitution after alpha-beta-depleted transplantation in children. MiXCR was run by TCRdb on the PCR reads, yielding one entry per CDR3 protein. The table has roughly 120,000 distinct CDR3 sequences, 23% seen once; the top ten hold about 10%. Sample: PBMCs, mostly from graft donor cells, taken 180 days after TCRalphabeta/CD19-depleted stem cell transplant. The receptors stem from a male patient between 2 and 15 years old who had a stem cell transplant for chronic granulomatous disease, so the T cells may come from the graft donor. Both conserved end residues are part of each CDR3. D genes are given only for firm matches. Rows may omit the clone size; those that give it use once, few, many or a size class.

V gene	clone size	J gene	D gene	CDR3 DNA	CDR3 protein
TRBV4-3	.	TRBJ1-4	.	TGCGCCAGCAGCGACAAGGGCGCAACTAATGAAAAACTGTTTTTT	CASSDKGATNEKLFF
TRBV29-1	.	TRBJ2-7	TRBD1	TGCAGCGTGGAAGAGGTAGGACAGGGGATCTCCTACGAGCAGTACTTC	CSVEEVGQGISYEQYF
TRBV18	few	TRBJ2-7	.	TGTGCCAGCTCACGGGCGGACTACAGCGAGCAGTACTTC	CASSRADYSEQYF
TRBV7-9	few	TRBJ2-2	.	TGTGCCAGCAGCCCGAAGGTCACCGGGGAGCTGTTTTTT	CASSPKVTGELFF
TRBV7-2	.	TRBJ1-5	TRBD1	TGTGCCAGCAGTGGGACAGGGGTTCAGCCCCAGCATTTT	CASSGTGVQPQHF
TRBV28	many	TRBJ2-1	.	TGTGCCAGCAGTATGTGGGGACACATACTGCGGAGCTCCTACAATGAGCAGTTCTTC	CASSMWGHILRSSYNEQFF
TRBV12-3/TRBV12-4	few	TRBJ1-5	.	TGTGCCAGCAGTCGCTTTCGGGGTGGCAATCAGCCCCAGCATTTT	CASSRFRGGNQPQHF
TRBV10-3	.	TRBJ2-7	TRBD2	TGTGCCATCAGTGACCCTCCTAGCGGGGGTTCCTACGAGCAGTACTTC	CAISDPPSGGSYEQYF
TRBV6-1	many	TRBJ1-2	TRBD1	TGTGCCAGCAGTGACCTCAGGGGGCGTCCCTATGGCTACACCTTC	CASSDLRGRPYGYTF
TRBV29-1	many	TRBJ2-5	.	TGCAGCGTTGAAGCCGGGAAGGGCGGAGAGACCCAGTACTTC	CSVEAGKGGETQYF
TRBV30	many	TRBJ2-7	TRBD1	TGTGCCTGGAGGGCTCCCGGGACAGGCTACGAGCAGTACTTC	CAWRAPGTGYEQYF
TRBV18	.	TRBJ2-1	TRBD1	TGTGCCAGCTCACCATCCGGGACAGACTACAATGAGCAGTTCTTC	CASSPSGTDYNEQFF
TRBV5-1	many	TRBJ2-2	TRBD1	TGCGCCAGCAGCACCCGACAGGGTTCAGGAGGCACCGGGGAGCTGTTTTTT	CASSTRQGSGGTGELFF
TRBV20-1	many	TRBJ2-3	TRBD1	TGCAGTGCTCTCGACCGGGACAGGAGTGCGGATACGCAGTATTTT	CSALDRDRSADTQYF
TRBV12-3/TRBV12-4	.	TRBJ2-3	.	TGTGCCAGCAGTTTGACGGAGGCGGCGGCAGATACGCAGTATTTT	CASSLTEAAADTQYF
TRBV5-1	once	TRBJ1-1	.	TGCGCCAGCAGCTTGGCCCCACAGGAAATGAACACTGAAGCTTTCTTT	CASSLAPQEMNTEAFF
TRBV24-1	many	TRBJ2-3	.	TGTGCCACCAGTGACCCCAGGGGTGGTCTGGCAGATACGCAGTATTTT	CATSDPRGGLADTQYF
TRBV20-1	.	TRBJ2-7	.	TGCAGTGCTAGATCGAGTCCCAGCTCCTACGAGCAGTACTTC	CSARSSPSSYEQYF
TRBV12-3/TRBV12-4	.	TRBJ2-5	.	TGTGCCAGCAGTCTAGACTCGGGAAGGGCCCAGTACTTC	CASSLDSGRAQYF
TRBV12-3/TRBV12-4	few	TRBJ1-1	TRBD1	TGTGCCAGCAGTTTTACAGGGGGCGCGTTGATGAACACTGAAGCTTTCTTT	CASSFTGGALMNTEAFF
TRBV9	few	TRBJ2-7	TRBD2	TGTGCCAGCAGCACTACTAGCGGGGGCTACGAGCAGTACTTC	CASSTTSGGYEQYF
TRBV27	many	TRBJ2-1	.	TGTGCCAGCAGTGGGAGACTAATAGGGCCGTACAATGAGCAGTTCTTC	CASSGRLIGPYNEQFF
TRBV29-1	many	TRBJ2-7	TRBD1	TGCAGCGTGCAATCATACCCAGGACAGGGGTACATCTACGAGCAGTACTTC	CSVQSYPGQGYIYEQYF
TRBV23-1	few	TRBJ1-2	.	TGCGCCAGCAGTCAATCCAAGGCCGACAGAACCTATGGCTACACCTTC	CASSQSKADRTYGYTF
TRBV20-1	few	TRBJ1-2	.	TGCAGTGCCAGATGGCGATATGGCTACACCTTC	CSARWRYGYTF
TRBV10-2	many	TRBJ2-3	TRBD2	TGCGCCAGCAGTGCAGGACTAGCGGGAGATACGCAGTATTTT	CASSAGLAGDTQYF
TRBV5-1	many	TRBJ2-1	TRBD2	TGCGCCAGCAGCTCCCTAGCGGGGGTGAATGAGCAGTTCTTC	CASSSLAGVNEQFF
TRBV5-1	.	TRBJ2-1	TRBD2	TGCGCCAGCAGCTCGGGACTAGCGAGCAATGAGCAGTTCTTC	CASSSGLASNEQFF
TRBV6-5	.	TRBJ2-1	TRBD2	TGTGCCAGCAGTTACTCGAATGGCGGGAGCCGGTTCTTC	CASSYSNGGSRFF
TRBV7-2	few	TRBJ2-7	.	TGTGCCAGCAGCTTAGGTGGGCTCACACGGGAGCAGTACTTC	CASSLGGLTREQYF
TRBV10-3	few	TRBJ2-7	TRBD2	TGTGCCATCAGTGGGGGACTAGCGGCCGCTACGAGGAAGCAGTACTTC	CAISGGLAAATRKQYF
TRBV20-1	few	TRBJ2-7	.	TGCAGTGCTAGTGTCGGGACCCCCTACGAGCAGTACTTC	CSASVGTPYEQYF
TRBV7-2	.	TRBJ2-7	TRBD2	TGTGCCAGCAGCTTGCGCCTAGCGGGGACCAGCGAGCAGTACTTC	CASSLRLAGTSEQYF
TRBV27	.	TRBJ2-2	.	TGTGCCAGCGGATCCACCGGGGAGCTGTTTTTT	CASGSTGELFF
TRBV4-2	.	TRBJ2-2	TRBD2	TGTGCCAGCAGCCAGCGGGGACTAGCGGGAGGCAACACCGGGGAGCTGTTTTTT	CASSQRGLAGGNTGELFF
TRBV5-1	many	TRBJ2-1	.	TGCGCCAGCAGCTTTTTGGTGGACCAGGAGCAGTTCTTC	CASSFLVDQEQFF
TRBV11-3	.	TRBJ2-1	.	TGTGCCAGCAGCTTTAGTCAACCTGGGAATGAGCAGTTCTTC	CASSFSQPGNEQFF
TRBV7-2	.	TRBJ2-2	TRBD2	TGTGCCAGCAGCATACACCTAGCGGTACGGGGTACCGGGGAGCTGTTTTTT	CASSIHLAVRGTGELFF
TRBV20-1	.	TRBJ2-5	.	TGCAGTGCCCAGTTGGGGGTTTTTAAAACTTTC	CSAQLGVFKTF
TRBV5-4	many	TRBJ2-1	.	TGTGCCAGCAGCCCCGGGACATCGCACAATGAGCAGTTCTTC	CASSPGTSHNEQFF
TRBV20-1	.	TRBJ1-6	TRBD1	TGCAGTGCTAGCGGGGACAGGGCCCGTCTTAGGTCACCCCTCCACTTT	CSASGDRARLRSPLHF
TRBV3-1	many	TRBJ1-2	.	TGTGCCAGCAGTCCAGGTGGCTCCTATGGCTACACCTTC	CASSPGGSYGYTF
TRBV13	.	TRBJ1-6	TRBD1	TGTGCCAGCAGCTGGAGAGGACCGGGACAGGCCGATAATTCACCCCTCCACTTT	CASSWRGPGQADNSPLHF
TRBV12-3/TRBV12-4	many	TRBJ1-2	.	TGTGCCAGTTCACGGGGGAACTATGGCTACACCTTC	CASSRGNYGYTF
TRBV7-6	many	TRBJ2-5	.	TGTGCCAGCAGCCCCTTGTGGGTAGTAGTAGAGACCCAGTACTTC	CASSPLWVVVETQYF
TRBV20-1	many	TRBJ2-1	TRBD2	TGCAGTGCTGGGATAATGACTAGCGGAGATTACAATGAGCAGTTCTTC	CSAGIMTSGDYNEQFF